This is a list of T cell receptor beta chains from one sample in a study of cytomegalovirus exposure and HLA in healthy donors. Using immunoSEQ multiplex PCR, the repertoire was profiled, and TCRdb retains in-frame clones only, with some absent. The repertoire has roughly 190,000 clones, 75% to 85% of them found once; the top ten carry about 1.4%. The sequenced sample consisted of PBMCs. Receptors were obtained from a woman between 45 and 60 years old in good health and CMV-seronegative. CDR3s include the opening cysteine and the closing phenylalanine or tryptophan. A D gene is named only where the DNA matches it firmly. The listing skips clone size in some rows; elsewhere it reads once, few, many or a size class.

j_gene	v_gene	abundance	d_gene	CDR3aa	CDR3nt
TRBJ1-2	TRBV25-1	NA	TRBD1	CASSEVGTGGGYTF	TGTGCCAGCAGTGAAGTTGGGACAGGCGGTGGCTACACCTTC
TRBJ1-2	TRBV19	NA	TRBD1	CASSQGVHYGYTF	TGTGCCAGTAGTCAGGGGGTTCACTATGGCTACACCTTC
TRBJ2-7	TRBV27	NA	NA	CASTGPGSYEQYF	TGTGCCAGCACCGGGCCAGGGTCCTACGAGCAGTACTTC
TRBJ1-2	TRBV28	few	NA	CASRGDSPRGYTF	TGTGCCAGCCGAGGAGACTCCCCCCGGGGCTACACCTTC
TRBJ2-5	TRBV9	NA	TRBD2	CASSPSGGLAETQYF	TGTGCCAGCAGCCCATCGGGGGGACTAGCGGAGACCCAGTACTTC
TRBJ2-6	TRBV12-5	NA	NA	CAREFRGAPLPGANVLTF	TGTGCTAGGGAATTCCGGGGGGCCCCTCTTCCTGGGGCCAACGTCCTGACTTTC
TRBJ1-5	TRBV28	NA	NA	CASSVQQGVNQPQHF	TGTGCCAGCAGTGTCCAACAGGGAGTCAACCAGCCCCAGCATTTT
TRBJ1-1	TRBV19	once	TRBD1	CASSSSGQLRNTEAFF	TGTGCCAGTAGTAGCTCGGGACAGCTCCGAAACACTGAAGCTTTCTTT
TRBJ1-2	TRBV7-2	NA	NA	CASSLGAGSNYGYTF	TGTGCCAGCAGCTTAGGGGCAGGTTCTAACTATGGCTACACCTTC
TRBJ2-7	TRBV2	NA	NA	CASRGEGYNEQYF	TGTGCCAGCAGAGGAGAGGGATATAACGAGCAGTACTTC
TRBJ2-1	TRBV6-1	NA	NA	CASTTELTTNNEQFF	TGTGCCAGCACGACAGAACTTACAACGAACAATGAGCAGTTCTTC
TRBJ1-1	TRBV6-6	NA	NA	CASSVAGSDTEAFF	TGTGCCAGCAGCGTCGCGGGCTCGGACACTGAAGCTTTCTTT
TRBJ1-2	TRBV5-8	NA	NA	CASSLGGVFKGGYTF	TGTGCCAGCAGCTTGGGGGGGGTGTTCAAAGGAGGCTACACCTTC
TRBJ2-5	TRBV2	NA	TRBD2	CASSELAGAWKTQYF	TGTGCCAGCAGCGAGCTAGCGGGAGCATGGAAGACCCAGTACTTC
TRBJ2-7	TRBV5-6	NA	NA	CASSLGQQSHEQYF	TGTGCCAGCAGCTTAGGACAACAGTCCCACGAGCAGTACTTC
TRBJ1-1	TRBV7-9	NA	TRBD1	CASSRQGYNEAFF	TGTGCCAGCAGCAGACAGGGATATAATGAAGCTTTCTTT
TRBJ1-2	TRBV6-1	NA	NA	CASSETGRANYGYTF	TGTGCCAGCAGTGAAACAGGGAGGGCCAACTATGGCTACACCTTC
TRBJ1-1	TRBV10-3	NA	NA	CAISARDTNTEAFF	TGTGCCATCAGTGCCAGGGACACGAACACTGAAGCTTTCTTT
TRBJ2-3	TRBV5-1	NA	TRBD2	CASSPRGLDTVADTQYF	TGCGCCAGCAGCCCCCGGGGACTAGATACGGTCGCAGATACGCAGTATTTT
TRBJ2-7	TRBV5-1	NA	TRBD1	CASSSNRTGYEQYF	TGCGCCAGCAGCTCCAACCGGACAGGGTACGAGCAGTACTTC
TRBJ2-5	TRBV11-2	NA	TRBD2	CASSSSATSGGKETQYF	TGTGCCAGCAGCTCCTCAGCGACTAGCGGGGGCAAAGAGACCCAGTACTTC
TRBJ2-1	TRBV25-1	NA	TRBD2	CASSGGSGSSYNEQFF	TGTGCCAGCAGTGGGGGGAGCGGGAGCTCCTACAATGAGCAGTTCTTC
TRBJ1-1	TRBV6-5	NA	NA	CASSDEETEAFF	TGTGCCAGCAGTGATGAGGAGACTGAAGCTTTCTTT
TRBJ1-3	TRBV29-1	NA	NA	CSVAHDPGNTIYF	TGCAGCGTGGCCCATGATCCCGGAAACACCATATATTTT
TRBJ2-5	TRBV18	NA	NA	CASSPSLSRGTQYF	TGTGCCAGCTCACCAAGCCTCAGCCGGGGGACCCAGTACTTC
TRBJ1-2	TRBV28	NA	TRBD1	CASRTGGYGYTF	TGTGCCAGCAGGACAGGGGGTTATGGCTACACCTTC
TRBJ1-6	TRBV7-2	NA	TRBD1	CASSSGGRDSPLHF	TGTGCCAGCAGCTCAGGGGGACGGGACTCACCCCTCCACTTT
TRBJ2-2	TRBV7-9	NA	NA	CASSLGSGRSGELFF	TGTGCCAGCAGCTTAGGATCGGGGAGAAGTGGGGAGCTGTTTTTT